This TCR beta chain was documented in a study of Ad26.COV2.S vaccination and SARS-CoV-2 variants (TCRdb year 2021). As for the study more broadly: Vaccine-arm donors were drawn from COV1001, a multicentre, randomized, double-blind, placebo-controlled phase I-IIa trial of Ad26.COV2.S in healthy adults. Ad26.COV2.S was administered intramuscularly at 5 x 10^10 or 1 x 10^11 viral particles, either as a single shot or as two shots given 56 days apart. TCRbeta repertoire sequencing was used to assess the specificity and breadth of SARS-CoV-2-reactive T cell receptors after Ad26.COV2.S vaccination. The TCR-sequenced set comprised approximately 32 samples: some 19 Ad26.COV2.S vaccine recipients, 5 placebo recipients and 8 SARS-CoV-2 convalescent individuals. Trial participants were randomized into five groups of five, in which low-dose or high-dose Ad26.COV2.S was given once or twice, or placebo was given on both occasions. Blinding of investigators to trial group allocation was maintained during experiments and outcome assessment. Beyond this particular receptor, the publication reports: After vaccination, substantial breadth of spike-specific CD8+ and CD4+ T cell responses was reported. It was noted by the authors that total T cell responses may have been underestimated by the TCR breadth and depth analyses. The study lacked the statistical power to compare responses across vaccine doses or regimens. Ad26.COV2.S recipients had higher spike-specific TCR breadth than placebo recipients (P = 0.0014). Vaccine and placebo recipients had similar non-spike TCR breadth, a finding consistent with the vaccine containing only spike.

A word on this clone: Which antigen it targets is not known. No base quality values were provided; no much bigger clone lies one nucleotide off.

The immunoSEQ Assay was used to sequence TCRbeta CDR3 regions. After extraction, genomic DNA underwent amplification by bias-controlled multiplex PCR, followed by high-throughput sequencing. The study's own analysis went as follows. To quantify the absolute abundance of every unique TCRbeta CDR3 region, sequences were collapsed and filtered. Usable DNA was measured by amplifying reference genes present in all nucleated cells, and TCRbeta template counts were normalized to that usable DNA to estimate T cell fraction. Repertoire TCRs were annotated as SARS-CoV-2-specific by exact matching of V gene, CDR3 amino acid sequence and J gene to a known reactive TCR set. The reference SARS-CoV-2 TCR set was obtained from MIRA and was filtered for enrichment in COVID-19-positive ImmuneCODE repertoires, whereby public or cross-reactive TCRs were removed. Using the MIRA antigens, annotated TCRs were further analysed by specific ORF or by position within an ORF. Breadth was defined as the number of annotated unique rearrangements divided by the total number of unique productive rearrangements, and depth was defined as the summed frequency of the annotated unique rearrangements. TCR breadth was compared between groups using two-sided Wilcoxon rank-sum tests. Imported from immuneACCESS, the table was reduced by TCRdb to in-frame sequences with V and J called. These copies leave out some clones; in studies compared against another copy, an unresolved V gene accounts for under half, and the cause of the remainder is not known. V, J and clone size were drawn from that table, and D and trimming were deduced from the DNA. The sample profile shows hundreds of thousands of clones; roughly 81% of them were found once. About 3.3% of the sample comes from the top ten.

The intended sense of this specimen's treatment or condition label: roughly 18 received Ad26.COV2.S at low or high dose, single or two shots; several received placebo; per-sample allocation not given. For vaccine and placebo recipients, repertoires were sequenced using samples collected on day 63 after the first injection. In Cohort 1b, 25 adults aged 18-55 years were enrolled at a single site in Boston, USA, between 29 July and 7 August 2020. Ad26.COV2.S was a replication-incompetent adenovirus type 26 vector that expressed a prefusion-stabilized SARS-CoV-2 spike protein derived from the original Wuhan strain. The germline V gene yields SNHLY for CDR1 and FYNNEI for CDR2. V loses 10 bases of germline sequence and J loses 3 bases, and the interval between the two ends is 13 bases. The CDR3 holds 12 amino acids from the cysteine to the phenylalanine. Here the CDR3 DNA is all that survives: 36 bases in frame from base 1.

This clonotype originated in a person aged 18-65 years who received the Ad26.COV2.S COVID-19 vaccine or a placebo. Source: peripheral blood, taken in a trial of Ad26.COV2.S vaccine versus placebo. Here the chain combines TRBV2 and TRBJ2-7; the D gene assignment is ambiguous. The sequence in DNA is TGTGCCACTACCCCACAGAGCTACGAGCAGTACTTC. Translated, it reads CATTPQSYEQYF.